These T cell receptor beta chains were read from a single sample in a study of OX40 agonist ivuxolimab in advanced cancers. Sequencing was performed with immunoSEQ multiplex PCR; in TCRdb, only in-frame clones are kept and a portion is missing. This repertoire shows approximately 75,000 clones, roughly 90% found once; its top ten account for 0.37%. The sample was CD4+ or CD8+ T cells sorted from blood, taken in a trial of the OX40 agonist ivuxolimab. The source is an adult with an advanced solid tumor such as melanoma, head and neck, liver or kidney cancer. CDR3s include the opening cysteine and the closing phenylalanine or tryptophan. A D gene is named only where the DNA matches it firmly. The size of a clone is reported for some rows only, either as once, few or many, or as a class for expanded clones.

abundance	v_gene	j_gene	d_gene	CDR3nt	CDR3aa
.	TRBV5-6	TRBJ2-7	.	TGTGCCAGCAGCCTCATACACGGGGAGCAGTACTTC	CASSLIHGEQYF
once	TRBV29-1	TRBJ2-1	TRBD2	TGCAGCGTTGGACTAGCCAATAACAATGAGCAGTTCTTC	CSVGLANNNEQFF
.	TRBV10-3	TRBJ2-2	TRBD1	TGTGCCATCCTTACAGGGGGTAACACCGGGGAGCTGTTTTTT	CAILTGGNTGELFF
.	TRBV7-6	TRBJ1-1	.	TGTGCCAGCAGCGCCGCGGGGTTTGAGATGAACACTGAAGCTTTCTTT	CASSAAGFEMNTEAFF
.	TRBV18	TRBJ2-3	TRBD2	TGTGCCAGCTCACCGACTAGCGGGGAAACAGATACGCAGTATTTT	CASSPTSGETDTQYF
.	TRBV5-1	TRBJ2-5	TRBD2	TGCGCCAGCAGCTTGGCCGGGGGGGAGAAGACCCAGTACTTC	CASSLAGGEKTQYF
few	TRBV5-1	TRBJ1-6	.	TGCGCCAGCAGCTTGGCTACAGGGATGAATTCACCCCTCCACTTT	CASSLATGMNSPLHF
.	TRBV10-3	TRBJ2-3	.	TGTGCCATCAGTGAGTCGGGGACAAACACAGATACGCAGTATTTT	CAISESGTNTDTQYF
.	TRBV9	TRBJ1-2	TRBD1	TGTGCCAGCAGCGGGGGACAGGTTACGTGGGGCTACACCTTC	CASSGGQVTWGYTF
.	TRBV2	TRBJ1-5	.	TGTGCCAGCAGTGAGCAGGCTAGCAATCAGCCCCAGCATTTT	CASSEQASNQPQHF
once	TRBV5-1	TRBJ2-7	.	TGCGCCACCGGTTACGAGCAGTACTTC	CATGYEQYF
.	TRBV10-1	TRBJ1-3	.	TGCGCCAGCAGTGAGTCGGGCCGCAGCTCTGGAAACACCATATATTTT	CASSESGRSSGNTIYF
.	TRBV5-1	TRBJ2-1	.	TGCGCCAGCAGCTTGGGGACTGGCAATGAGCAGTTCTTC	CASSLGTGNEQFF
.	TRBV10-3	TRBJ2-6	.	TGTGCCATCAGTGCTCATTTGACAGGTCGCTCTGGGGCCAACGTCCTGACTTTC	CAISAHLTGRSGANVLTF
.	TRBV28	TRBJ1-5	.	TGTGCCAGCAGTTTAGGCCGGGGTCGCGGGCCCCAGCATTTT	CASSLGRGRGPQHF
.	TRBV28	TRBJ1-6	.	TGTGCCAGCAGGGTCTCCAATTCACCCCTCCACTTT	CASRVSNSPLHF
.	TRBV5-1	TRBJ2-5	TRBD2	TGCGCCAGCAGCTCGACTAGCGGGGAGGAGACCCAGTACTTC	CASSSTSGEETQYF
.	TRBV4-3	TRBJ2-3	TRBD1	TGCGCCAGCAGCCAGAAACTGAGGGGGCTGAGCACAGATACGCAGTATTTT	CASSQKLRGLSTDTQYF
.	TRBV5-1	TRBJ2-1	TRBD2	TGCGCCAGCAGCTTGAGGACAGGGCCTAGCGGGAGCGGTGAGCAGTTCTTC	CASSLRTGPSGSGEQFF
.	TRBV28	TRBJ2-7	.	TGTGCCAGCAGTTTATTCCAGGGCTACGAGCAGTACTTC	CASSLFQGYEQYF
.	TRBV13	TRBJ2-1	.	TGTGCCAGCAGCAAAGGTGCCGGACGGACCCTCTCCTACAATGAGCAGTTCTTC	CASSKGAGRTLSYNEQFF
once	TRBV5-1	TRBJ2-3	.	TGCGCCAGCAGCTTGGGCGGAGCAATCTTTTCAGATACGCAGTATTTT	CASSLGGAIFSDTQYF
.	TRBV7-2	TRBJ2-7	.	TGTGCCAGCAGCTTAAGCACAGGAACCTACGAGCAGTACTTC	CASSLSTGTYEQYF
.	TRBV5-6	TRBJ1-5	.	TGTGCCAGCAGCTGGGGGACTCAGCCCCAGCATTTT	CASSWGTQPQHF
.	TRBV4-3	TRBJ2-1	.	TGCGCCAGCGGGGACCTCCAGGGGAATGAGCAGTTCTTC	CASGDLQGNEQFF
.	TRBV5-4	TRBJ2-7	TRBD2	TGTGCCAGCAGCTTGGGTAGCGGGGTGAGCTCCTACGAGCAGTACTTC	CASSLGSGVSSYEQYF
.	TRBV12-2	TRBJ1-2	.	TGTGCAAGTCGCACCTACAGGGTCAGGAGACTCTATGGCTACACCTTC	CASRTYRVRRLYGYTF
.	TRBV9	TRBJ1-1	TRBD1	TGTGCCAGCAGCTCGGACAGGGGCTACACTGAAGCTTTCTTT	CASSSDRGYTEAFF
.	TRBV7-9	TRBJ1-1	.	TGTGCCAGCAGCTTAGGGGGCTATGGGGTGGGGAACACTGAAGCTTTCTTT	CASSLGGYGVGNTEAFF
.	TRBV28	TRBJ2-7	.	TGTGCCAGCAGTTCGGGGGCAGGGAGGTCCTACGAGCAGTACTTC	CASSSGAGRSYEQYF
.	TRBV27	TRBJ2-3	TRBD1	TGTGCCAGCAGCCTCCAGGGGGCGCCCGCAGATACGCAGTATTTT	CASSLQGAPADTQYF
.	TRBV6-9	TRBJ1-6	.	TGTGCTAGCCCGAGATTGGGGGGAAAAAATTCACCCCTCCACTTT	CASPRLGGKNSPLHF
.	TRBV27	TRBJ2-5	.	TGTGCCAGCAGTCAGAGGGGGGGGGAGACCCAGTACTTC	CASSQRGGETQYF
once	TRBV6-5	TRBJ2-3	TRBD2	TGTGCCACCAGGCCTTCCGGGGGGGCCCTGGATCCGCAGTATTTT	CATRPSGGALDPQYF
.	TRBV7-8	TRBJ2-3	.	TGTGCCAGCAGCCATTTCCGAGACAGTCCCTTCACAGATACGCAGTATTTT	CASSHFRDSPFTDTQYF
once	TRBV7-9	TRBJ2-1	.	TGTGCCAGCAGCCCCGTGAAGACGGCGGCTGTTGAGCAGTTCTTC	CASSPVKTAAVEQFF
.	TRBV6-1	TRBJ2-2	.	TGTGCCAGCGGTACTTCAGTCAACACCGGGGAGCTGTTTTTT	CASGTSVNTGELFF
.	TRBV28	TRBJ2-7	.	TGTGCCAGCAGTTCACCTGGGAGCAACGAGCAGTACTTC	CASSSPGSNEQYF
.	TRBV27	TRBJ2-7	TRBD2	TGTGCCAGCAGTTTATTCTTCAGTAGCGGGAGCACCTACGAGCAGTACTTC	CASSLFFSSGSTYEQYF
.	TRBV7-9	TRBJ2-5	TRBD2	TGTGCCAGCAGCTACCGGGGGGAGACCCGAGAGACCCAGTACTTC	CASSYRGETRETQYF
.	TRBV5-1	TRBJ1-2	TRBD1	TGCGCCAGCAGCTCCACAGGGGGGTATGGCTACACCTTC	CASSSTGGYGYTF
.	TRBV30	TRBJ2-3	TRBD2	TGTGCCTGGAGTTCGAATCCGGGACTAGCGGTCCCACGCACAGATACGCAGTATTTT	CAWSSNPGLAVPRTDTQYF
.	TRBV19	TRBJ2-5	.	TGTGCCAGTATCCCCCGAACGGGCCTTACCATCCAAGAGACCCAGTACTTC	CASIPRTGLTIQETQYF
.	TRBV28	TRBJ2-1	.	TGTGCCAGCAGGAACGGATTATACAATGAGCAGTTCTTC	CASRNGLYNEQFF
.	TRBV15	TRBJ2-1	.	TGTGCCACCAGCTCCGGAAGTCGTGGGAGTTCCTACAATGAGCAGTTCTTC	CATSSGSRGSSYNEQFF
.	TRBV5-4	TRBJ2-1	.	TGTGCCAGCAGCTTGGATCCGCGGGACAGTTACAATGAGCAGTTCTTC	CASSLDPRDSYNEQFF
.	TRBV6-5	TRBJ2-7	TRBD1	TGTGCCAGCAGTTACTCCTACAGGGGGCTATACGAGCAGTACTTC	CASSYSYRGLYEQYF
.	TRBV4-3	TRBJ2-2	.	TGCGCCAGCAGCCTAGGAGGGCCGGCCGGGGAGCTGTTTTTT	CASSLGGPAGELFF